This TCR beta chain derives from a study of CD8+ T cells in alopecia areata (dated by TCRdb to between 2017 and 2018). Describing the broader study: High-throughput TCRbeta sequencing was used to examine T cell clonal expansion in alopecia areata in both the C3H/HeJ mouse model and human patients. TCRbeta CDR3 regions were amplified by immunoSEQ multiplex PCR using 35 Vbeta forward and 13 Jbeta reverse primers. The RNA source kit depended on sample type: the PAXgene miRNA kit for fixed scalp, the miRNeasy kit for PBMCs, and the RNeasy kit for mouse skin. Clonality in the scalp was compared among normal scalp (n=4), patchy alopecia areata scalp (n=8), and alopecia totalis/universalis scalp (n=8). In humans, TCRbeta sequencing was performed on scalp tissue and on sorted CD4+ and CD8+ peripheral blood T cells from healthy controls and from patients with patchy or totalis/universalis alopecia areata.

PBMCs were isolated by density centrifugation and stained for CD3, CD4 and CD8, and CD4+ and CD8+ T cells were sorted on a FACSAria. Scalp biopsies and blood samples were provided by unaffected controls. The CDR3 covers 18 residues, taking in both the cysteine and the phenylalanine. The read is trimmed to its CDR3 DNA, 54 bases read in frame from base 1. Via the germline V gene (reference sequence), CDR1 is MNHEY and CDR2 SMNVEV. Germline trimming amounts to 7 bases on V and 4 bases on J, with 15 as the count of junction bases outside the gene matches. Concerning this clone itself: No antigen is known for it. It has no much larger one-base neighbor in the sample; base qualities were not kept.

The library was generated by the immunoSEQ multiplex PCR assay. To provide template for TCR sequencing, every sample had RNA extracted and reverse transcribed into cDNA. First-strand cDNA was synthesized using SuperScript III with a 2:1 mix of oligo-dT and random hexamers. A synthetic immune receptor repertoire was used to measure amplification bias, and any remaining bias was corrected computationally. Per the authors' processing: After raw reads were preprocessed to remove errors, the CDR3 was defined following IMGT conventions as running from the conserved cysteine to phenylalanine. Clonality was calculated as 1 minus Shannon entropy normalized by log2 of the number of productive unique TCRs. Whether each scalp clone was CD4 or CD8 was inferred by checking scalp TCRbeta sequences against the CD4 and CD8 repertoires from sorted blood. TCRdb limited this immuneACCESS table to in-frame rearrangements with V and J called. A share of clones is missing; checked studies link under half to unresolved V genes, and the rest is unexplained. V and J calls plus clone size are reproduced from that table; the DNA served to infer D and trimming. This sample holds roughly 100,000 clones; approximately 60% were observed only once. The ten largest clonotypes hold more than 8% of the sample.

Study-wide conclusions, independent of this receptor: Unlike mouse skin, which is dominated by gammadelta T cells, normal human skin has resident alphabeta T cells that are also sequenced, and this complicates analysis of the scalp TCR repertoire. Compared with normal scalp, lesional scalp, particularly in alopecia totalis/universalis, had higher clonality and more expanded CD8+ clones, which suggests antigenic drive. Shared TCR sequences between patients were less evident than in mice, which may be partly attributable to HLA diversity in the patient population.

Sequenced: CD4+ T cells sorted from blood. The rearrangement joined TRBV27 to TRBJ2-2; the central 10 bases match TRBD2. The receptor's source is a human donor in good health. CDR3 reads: CASTPKITSGVPTGELFF. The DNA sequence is TGTGCCAGCACCCCTAAAATAACTAGCGGGGTACCCACCGGGGAGCTGTTTTTT.